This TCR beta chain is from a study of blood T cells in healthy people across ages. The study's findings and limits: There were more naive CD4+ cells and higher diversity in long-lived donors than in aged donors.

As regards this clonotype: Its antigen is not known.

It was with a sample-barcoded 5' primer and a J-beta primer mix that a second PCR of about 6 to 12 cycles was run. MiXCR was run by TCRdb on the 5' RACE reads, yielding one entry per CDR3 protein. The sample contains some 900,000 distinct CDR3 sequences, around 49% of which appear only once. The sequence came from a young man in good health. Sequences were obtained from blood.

As DNA, the CDR3 is TGTGCCAGCAGCCAACAGGGGCCAGTCTACAATGAGCAGTACTTC. Residues: CASSQQGPVYNEQYF. The J gene is TRBJ2-7, the V gene TRBV6-1, with 7 nucleotides matching TRBD1. From germline, CDR1 is MNHNS and CDR2 SASEGT. V lost 6 bases and J lost 7; bases outside the gene matches: 15. The CDR3 sequence is 15 residues long.